This T cell receptor beta chain originates from a study of T cell responses to AZD1222 COVID-19 vaccine. Study overall: Pooled together were second doses at about 4 or about 12 weeks.

This clone was picked up a small number of times. The CDR3 has 11 residues. Germline CDR1 reads MNHNS; CDR2 reads SASEGT. Trimming stripped 3 bases from V and 13 bases from J, with 10 bases between. Sequencing was performed with immunoSEQ multiplex PCR; in TCRdb, only in-frame clones are kept and a portion is missing. This repertoire shows 60,000 to 80,000 clones, around 86% found once; its top ten account for around a fifth. This specimen consisted of peripheral blood, obtained on day 0 of AZD1222 vaccination. The source of this sequence is an adult in good health. The rearrangement joins TRBV6-1 to TRBJ2-1, with D uncertain. This CDR3 is CASSEAAPQFF. The CDR3 DNA reads as TGTGCCAGCAGTGAGGCAGCACCACAGTTCTTC.